One and the same sample provided the 30 T cell receptor beta chains below, sequenced in a study of blood T cell repertoires in COVID-19. The assay was immunoSEQ multiplex PCR, and TCRdb's table has in-frame clones only and misses some. The sample carries approximately 300,000 clones, around nine tenths recorded once. Sequenced: peripheral blood. The receptors derive from a middle-aged man with acute or convalescent COVID-19.

DNA for the CDR3: TGTGCCAGCAGCTTAGTGGGGGGTGACGCCGGGGAGCTGTTTTTT. Its translation: CASSLVGGDAGELFF. The rearrangement joins TRBV7-8 to TRBJ2-2; possible D gene TRBD2, 6 bases. Germline values: CDR1 SGHVS, CDR2 FQNEAQ. V shed 1 base and J shed 6 bases, with 12 bases lying between them. The CDR3 consists of 15 residues.

This sequence joins TRBV20-1 and TRBJ1-2; D may be TRBD1 (5 bases). CDR1 DFQATT and CDR2 SNEGSKA come from the germline V gene (reference sequence). The CDR3 runs 11 residues. The ends were cut back, 6 bases at V and 7 bases at J, with 12 bases in the middle. DNA of the CDR3: TGCAGTGCGGACAAGCACAGTGGCTACACCTTC. Translated, it gives CSADKHSGYTF.

The chain employs TRBV2 and TRBJ1-6, with D maybe TRBD1 (6 bases). This CDR3 is 14 amino acids long. Germline V gene data show CDR1 as SNHLY and CDR2 as FYNNEI. V was clipped by 4 bases and J by 9 bases, with 13 bases between them. DNA of the CDR3: TGTGCCAGCAGTGGGGGGCAGGACCTTTCACCCCTCCACTTT. It is translated as CASSGGQDLSPLHF.

CDR3 nucleotides: TGTGCCACCAGTGATTCTCGGGACAGAAATGAGCAGTTCTTC. Translation: CATSDSRDRNEQFF. This sequence joins TRBV24-1 and TRBJ2-1; 7 nucleotides match TRBD1. CDR1 is KGHDR, CDR2 SFDVKD, per germline. The CDR3 covers 14 residues. With 2 bases clipped from V and 7 bases from J, the junction kept 4 bases outside the gene matches.

Here the CDR3 reads CASSRSTEAFF. The CDR3, as DNA: TGTGCCAGCAGTCGGAGTACTGAAGCTTTCTTT. J is TRBJ1-1 and V is TRBV3-1 (or the pseudogene TRBV3-2), with D unresolved. With 6 bases removed from V and 5 bases from J, the gap between germline ends came to 7 bases. The length of the CDR3 is 11 residues. The V gene's germline CDR1 is LGHDT and CDR2 YNNKEL (reference sequence).

CDR3 nucleotides: TGTGCCAGCAGCTTAGCGGGCTGGCAGGGGGTCTTGGACACCATATATTTT. Amino acid sequence: CASSLAGWQGVLDTIYF. The V gene is TRBV7-6, the J gene TRBJ1-3, with 7 positions matching TRBD1. V lost 0 bases to trimming and J lost 8 bases; unmatched junction nucleotides: 13. The V gene's germline CDR1 is SGHVS and CDR2 FNYEAQ. CDR3 length equals 17 residues.

V usage is TRBV5-1 and J usage is TRBJ1-4; the D gene is possibly TRBD1 (6 bases). The CDR3 length is 12 residues. V was pared by 6 bases and J by 7 bases, with 10 bases between. Germline V lookup: CDR1 SGHRS, CDR2 YFSETQ. CDR3 sequence: CASKDSREKLFF. The CDR3, as DNA: TGCGCCAGCAAGGACAGTCGTGAAAAACTGTTTTTT.

The V gene is TRBV19, the J gene TRBJ2-7; D perhaps matches TRBD2 (5 bases). The length of the CDR3 is 13 residues. Between the trimmed V and J ends, which lost 0 bases and 8 bases, there was a span of 11 bases. Germline V gives CDR1 LNHDA, CDR2 SQIVND (reference sequence). CDR3 bases: TGTGCCAGTAGTATAGATCACGGGAAGAAGCAGTACTTC. It encodes CASSIDHGKKQYF.

The V call is TRBV27, the J call TRBJ1-1; perhaps TRBD1 as D (5 bases). V was cut by 0 bases and J by 4 bases, with 18 bases left in between. CDR1 is MNHEY and CDR2 is SMNVEV in the germline V gene (reference sequence). The CDR3 extends over 17 amino acids. CDR3 DNA sequence: TGTGCCAGCAGTTTATCGTCAGGGTCCCTCCAGAGCACTGAAGCTTTCTTT. Encoded protein: CASSLSSGSLQSTEAFF.

The chain carries TRBV23-1 and TRBJ2-1; 15 bases agree with TRBD2. TRBV23-1 is designated an ORF whose function remains uncertain. The CDR3 totals 18 residues. The V and J ends lost 6 bases and 0 bases, in that order; junction bases with no gene match: 6. The CDR3: CASRMGLAGGSSYNEQFF. As DNA, the CDR3 is TGCGCCAGCAGAATGGGACTAGCGGGGGGTAGCTCCTACAATGAGCAGTTCTTC.

This sequence joins TRBV5-4 and TRBJ2-2; D is unclear. Germline-derived CDR1 and CDR2 are SGHNT and YYREEE (reference sequence). The V gene lost 4 bases and the J gene lost 6 bases, with 13 bases spanning the gap. The CDR3 spans 14 residues. The CDR3 DNA reads TGTGCCAGCAGCCCACCCCTTCCGGCCGGGGAGCTGTTTTTT. Translation: CASSPPLPAGELFF.

V is TRBV6-5 and J is TRBJ2-7; D is ambiguous. The CDR3 spans 13 residues. Germline V gene sequence: CDR1 MNHEY, CDR2 SVGAGI. DNA of the CDR3: TGTGCAATGTCCCGCACTCCCTCCTACGAGCAGTACTTC. Translating gives CAMSRTPSYEQYF.

This sequence joins TRBV12-5 and TRBJ1-1, with D unresolved. The CDR3 extends over 13 amino acids. V lost 7 bases and J 4 bases, leaving 13 bases between the germline ends. CDR1 and CDR2 (germline): LGHNT, FRNRAP. The DNA of the CDR3 is TGTGCTAGTGTGGCAGAGCGGCCCACTGAAGCTTTCTTT. Translated, it gives CASVAERPTEAFF.

The chain couples TRBV10-3 to TRBJ1-6; 9 nucleotides line up with TRBD1. Trimming cost V 6 bases and J 8 bases; bases outside gene matches: 2. The CDR3 totals 13 residues. Germline-derived CDR1 and CDR2 are ENHRY and SYGVKD. The CDR3 loop reads CAISRQGDSPLHF. CDR3 DNA sequence: TGTGCCATCAGCCGACAGGGGGATTCACCCCTCCACTTT.

V is TRBV11-2 and J is TRBJ2-3; 7 bases map to TRBD2. V lost 1 base to trimming and J lost 0 bases; unmatched junction nucleotides: 7. From germline, CDR1 is SGHAT and CDR2 FQNNGV. There are 17 residues in the CDR3. CDR3 residues: CASSLVVERGSTDTQYF. As DNA, the CDR3 is TGTGCCAGCAGCTTAGTTGTGGAGCGGGGTAGCACAGATACGCAGTATTTT. Drawing the rest from reference TRBV11-2 and TRBJ2-3, the complete variable domain is EAGVAQSPRYKIIEKRQSVAFWCNPISGHATLYWYQQILGQGPKLLIQFQNNGVVDDSQLPKDRFSAERLKGVDSTLKIQPAKLEDSAVYLCASSLVVERGSTDTQYFGPGTRLTVL.

The rearrangement uses TRBV12-5 and TRBJ2-1; 8 bases are a match to TRBD2. Germline lookup yields CDR1 LGHNT and CDR2 FRNRAP. The CDR3 consists of 15 residues. V trimming: 6 bases; J trimming: 3 bases; junction bases outside the gene matches: 7. The CDR3 bases are TGTGCTAGTGGATACGGACTAGCCTACTACAATGAGCAGTTCTTC. As protein: CASGYGLAYYNEQFF.

V and J are TRBV14 and TRBJ2-2; no firm D call. Germline loops: CDR1 SGHDN, CDR2 FVKESK. The V end lost 0 bases, the J end lost 2 bases, and 4 bases lay between the germline ends. This CDR3 spans 14 amino acids. CDR3 in amino acids: CASSQESNTGELFF. Written as DNA, the CDR3 is TGTGCCAGCAGCCAAGAATCTAACACCGGGGAGCTGTTTTTT. The full variable domain, in which reference TRBV14 and TRBJ2-2 provide the parts outside the CDR3, is EAGVTQFPSHSVIEKGQTVTLRCDPISGHDNLYWYRRVMGKEIKFLLHFVKESKQDESGMPNNRFLAERTGGTYSTLKVQPAELEDSGVYFCASSQESNTGELFFGEGSRLTVL.

The chain links TRBV6-2 or TRBV6-3 to TRBJ1-2; 9 bases are shared with TRBD1. Germline trimming cut 2 bases from V and 3 bases from J; bases unmatched to any gene: 1. Looked up from germline, CDR1 is MNHEY and CDR2 is SVGEGT. This CDR3 comprises 14 residues. This CDR3 reads CASSYDRGDYGYTF. Here the CDR3 DNA reads TGTGCCAGCAGTTACGACAGGGGGGACTATGGCTACACCTTC.

The V gene is TRBV5-1, the J gene TRBJ1-4, with TRBD1 as a possible D gene (6 bases). Trimming cost V 3 bases and J 8 bases, with 14 bases left between them. This CDR3 region has 14 residues. Germline V lookup: CDR1 SGHRS, CDR2 YFSETQ. This CDR3 is CASSSGTNGEKLFF. DNA of the CDR3: TGCGCCAGCAGCTCCGGGACAAACGGGGAAAAACTGTTTTTT.

The chain recombines TRBV11-3 with TRBJ2-7; weak D call: TRBD1 (5 bases). Germline assignment: CDR1 SGHNT and CDR2 YENEEA. The CDR3 is made up of 14 amino acids. Deletions cut 5 bases from V and 1 base from J, with 12 bases between. CDR3 sequence reads: CASSPRAESYEQYF. In DNA, the CDR3 is TGTGCCAGCAGCCCCAGGGCTGAGTCCTACGAGCAGTACTTC.

V gene TRBV4-1 combines with J gene TRBJ1-1, with 8 nucleotides matching TRBD1. The V gene end was trimmed by 2 bases and the J gene end by 3 bases; junction bases not matched to a gene: 8. The CDR3 contains 16 residues. The germline CDR1 and CDR2 sequences are MGHRA and YSYEKL. The CDR3 sequence is CASSQPLRGRYTEAFF. The CDR3 region has the DNA TGCGCCAGCAGCCAACCCCTCAGGGGGCGATACACTGAAGCTTTCTTT.

The rearrangement links TRBV10-1 to TRBJ1-1, with a weak D call TRBD1 (5 bases). Germline CDR1 reads WNHNN; CDR2 reads SYGVQD (reference sequence). Trimming removed 2 bases at V and 1 base at J, with 11 bases between. There are 15 residues in the CDR3. The CDR3 nucleotides read TGCGCCAGCAGTGAGACCCCGGGGGGGAACACTGAAGCTTTCTTT. It translates to CASSETPGGNTEAFF.

The chain joins TRBV7-3 to TRBJ1-1; D remains ambiguous. Trimming pared 1 base from V and 11 bases from J, leaving 17 bases between. The V gene's germline CDR1 is SGHTA and CDR2 FQGTGA. This CDR3 is 14 amino acids long. The CDR3 sequence: CASSLSPAIRRAFF. The CDR3 bases are TGTGCCAGCAGCTTAAGTCCCGCCATCCGGAGGGCTTTCTTT.

The V and J genes are TRBV7-8 and TRBJ1-6, with 7 nucleotides matching TRBD1. In germline, CDR1 is SGHVS, CDR2 FQNEAQ. The CDR3 is 14 amino acids. V lost 1 base, J lost 8 bases, and 2 bases stayed unmatched. The CDR3 loop is CASSLGDRDSPLHF. CDR3 nucleotides: TGTGCCAGCAGCTTAGGTGACAGGGATTCACCCCTCCACTTT.

This rearrangement joins TRBV5-6 to TRBJ1-6; 8 nucleotides agree with TRBD1. Germline CDR1 reads SGHDT; CDR2 reads YYEEEE. With V trimmed by 4 bases and J by 10 bases, 10 bases remained unmatched. The CDR3 covers 15 residues. The CDR3 region has the DNA TGTGCCAGCAGCCCTATTGGACAGGGAAGGTCACCCCTCCACTTT. This translates into CASSPIGQGRSPLHF.

This clone came up many times. The chain has TRBV5-6 and TRBJ1-5; TRBD1 matches 8 bases. CDR3 size: 18 residues. Germline V gene data show CDR1 as SGHDT and CDR2 as YYEEEE. The V and J ends lost 1 base and 0 bases, in that order; junction bases with no gene match: 9. DNA of the CDR3: TGTGCCAGCAGCTTGTCAGGGGGCGAGTGGTATAGCAATCAGCCCCAGCATTTT. It encodes CASSLSGGEWYSNQPQHF.

This sequence joins TRBV29-1 and TRBJ2-5, with 8 bases aligning to TRBD1. Per the germline V gene, CDR1 is SQVTM and CDR2 is ANQGSEA. The CDR3 runs 11 residues. The CDR3 spells CATGAWETQYF. For the CDR3, the DNA is TGCGCGACAGGGGCGTGGGAGACCCAGTACTTC.

V usage is TRBV6-5 and J usage is TRBJ1-2; D may be TRBD1 (5 bases). The germline CDR1 and CDR2 sequences are MNHEY and SVGAGI. The V end was cut by 6 bases, the J end by 8 bases, with 16 bases between. The CDR3 consists of 13 residues. In DNA form, the CDR3 reads TGTGCCAGCAGCAGGGACTCGATGGGGGGCTACACCTTC. Translated: CASSRDSMGGYTF.

This chain links TRBV7-2 with TRBJ1-1; 9 bases align to TRBD1. With 3 bases clipped from V and 4 bases from J, the junction kept 3 bases outside the gene matches. The germline V gene has CDR1 SGHTA and CDR2 FQGNSA. The CDR3 runs 14 residues. The CDR3 sequence: CASSFRTGATEAFF. The CDR3 DNA follows: TGTGCCAGCAGCTTTCGGACAGGGGCCACTGAAGCTTTCTTT.

This clone was observed a handful of times. The V call is TRBV5-1, the J call TRBJ1-2, with no clear D. This CDR3 is 14 amino acids long. Germline loops: CDR1 SGHRS, CDR2 YFSETQ. With 3 bases removed from V and 3 bases from J, the gap between germline ends came to 12 bases. Here the CDR3 reads CASSWEDADYGYTF. In nucleotides, the CDR3 is TGCGCCAGCAGCTGGGAGGACGCAGACTATGGCTACACCTTC.